The 27 T cell receptor beta chains reported below all come from one sample, sequenced in a study of cytomegalovirus exposure and HLA in healthy donors. This PCR relied on a set of 60 Vbeta primers and 13 Jbeta primers. Using immunoSEQ multiplex PCR, the repertoire was profiled, and TCRdb retains in-frame clones only, with some absent. The sample includes 99,000 or so clones, just under 80% seen only once; the top ten take 1% to 1.5%. The sequencing input was PBMCs. All receptors come from a man aged 25-40 years in good health and CMV-seronegative.

The V gene is TRBV5-1, the J gene TRBJ2-1; TRBD2 agrees at 9 bases. This CDR3 is built from 14 residues. V gave up 6 bases and J gave up 9 bases; unmatched junction bases: 10. Germline V gene sequence: CDR1 SGHRS, CDR2 YFSETQ. CDR3 nucleotide sequence: TGCGCCAGCAAAGGGCGGACTAGCGTCGGTGAGCAGTTCTTC. Translated: CASKGRTSVGEQFF. The complete variable domain, with remaining parts taken from reference TRBV5-1 and TRBJ2-1, reads KAGVTQTPRYLIKTRGQQVTLSCSPISGHRSVSWYQQTPGQGLQFLFEYFSETQRNKGNFPGRFSGRQFSNSRSEMNVSTLELGDSALYLCASKGRTSVGEQFFGPGTRLTVL.

This chain uses TRBV2 with TRBJ2-5; D is possibly TRBD2 (7 bases). Germline-derived CDR1 and CDR2 are SNHLY and FYNNEI. Between the trimmed V and J ends, which lost 2 bases and 1 base, there was a span of 11 bases. The CDR3 consists of 15 residues. CDR3 loop: CASSERRGPQETQYF. CDR3 nucleotide sequence: TGTGCCAGCAGTGAACGGCGGGGGCCCCAAGAGACCCAGTACTTC. The full variable domain, completed using reference TRBV2 and TRBJ2-5, is EPEVTQTPSHQVTQMGQEVILRCVPISNHLYFYWYRQILGQKVEFLVSFYNNEISEKSEIFDDQFSVERPDGSNFTLKIRSTKLEDSAMYFCASSERRGPQETQYFGPGTRLLVL.

The chain couples TRBV7-9 to TRBJ1-4; D not certain. V was trimmed by 3 bases and J by 8 bases, leaving 10 bases between them. The CDR3 totals 13 residues. Germline assignment: CDR1 SEHNR and CDR2 FQNEAQ (reference sequence). The CDR3 bases are TGTGCCAGCAGCTTGTCCGAGAGGGAAAAACTGTTTTTT. Residues: CASSLSEREKLFF.

The V call is TRBV7-9, the J call TRBJ2-5, with D tentatively TRBD1 (6 bases). The V end lost 6 bases, the J end lost 5 bases, and 13 bases lay between the germline ends. Germline CDR1 SEHNR, CDR2 FQNEAQ (reference sequence). The CDR3 totals 13 residues. The CDR3 bases are TGTGCCAGCAGGAACAGGGAAACCGAGACCCAGTACTTC. Translation gives CASRNRETETQYF.

This clone was found a few times. The genes are TRBV2 and TRBJ2-1, with TRBD2 matching 11 bases. The CDR3 extends over 12 amino acids. Per the germline V gene, CDR1 is SNHLY and CDR2 is FYNNEI. Trimming took 7 bases from V and 7 from J; bases not matched to a gene: 0. CDR3 sequence: CASTSGGNEQFF. In nucleotides, the CDR3 is TGTGCCAGCACTAGCGGGGGGAATGAGCAGTTCTTC. Full variable domain (outside the CDR3, taken from reference TRBV2 and TRBJ2-1): EPEVTQTPSHQVTQMGQEVILRCVPISNHLYFYWYRQILGQKVEFLVSFYNNEISEKSEIFDDQFSVERPDGSNFTLKIRSTKLEDSAMYFCASTSGGNEQFFGPGTRLTVL.

This chain links TRBV11-2 with TRBJ1-2; the D gene is possibly TRBD1 (6 bases). Germline-derived CDR1 and CDR2 are SGHAT and FQNNGV. V gave up 6 bases and J gave up 4 bases, with 21 bases separating them. This CDR3 has 16 amino acids. CDR3 loop: CASRDRVLGDVYGYTF. CDR3 bases: TGTGCCAGCAGGGACAGAGTTTTGGGAGACGTCTATGGCTACACCTTC.

The chain links TRBV5-5 to TRBJ2-2; TRBD2 matches at 7 bases. The junction had 5 bases not matched to a gene; V was cut back by 6 bases and J by 3 bases. The CDR3 runs 14 residues. Per germline, CDR1 SGHKS and CDR2 YYEKEE (reference sequence). The CDR3 here is CASTSGTYTGELFF. CDR3 DNA: TGTGCCAGCACCAGCGGGACCTACACCGGGGAGCTGTTTTTT. Together with reference TRBV5-5 and TRBJ2-2, the CDR3 gives the full variable domain: DAGVTQSPTHLIKTRGQQVTLRCSPISGHKSVSWYQQVLGQGPQFIFQYYEKEERGRGNFPDRFSARQFPNYSSELNVNALLLGDSALYLCASTSGTYTGELFFGEGSRLTVL.

The CDR3: CASGTHSNQPQHF. CDR3 nucleotides: TGTGCCAGCGGGACACATAGCAATCAGCCCCAGCATTTT. The chain links TRBV6-5 to TRBJ1-5, with D possibly matching TRBD1 (6 bases). Germline CDR1 MNHEY, CDR2 SVGAGI. The CDR3 contains 13 residues. Trimming pared 8 bases from V and 0 bases from J, leaving 8 bases between.

CDR3 sequence: CASSNPEGAASEQYF. Written as DNA, the CDR3 is TGTGCCAGTAGTAACCCCGAGGGGGCAGCGTCCGAGCAGTACTTC. The chain employs TRBV19 and TRBJ2-7; TRBD1 aligns across 7 bases. The CDR3 spans 15 residues. The ends lost 4 bases at V and 6 bases at J; junction bases unmatched: 12. Germline CDR1 LNHDA, CDR2 SQIVND (reference sequence).

To note about this clone: A junction boundary mismatches the germline segment, possibly from a read error. The chain links TRBV9 to TRBJ1-1, with D uncertain. CDR1 is SGDLS and CDR2 is YYNGEE in the germline V gene. The CDR3 sequence is 14 residues long. The CDR3 loop is CSRRRSPEDTEAFF. Here the CDR3 DNA reads TGCTCCCGGCGAAGGAGCCCGGAGGACACTGAAGCTTTCTTT.

The V call is TRBV7-2, the J call TRBJ2-3; no firm D call. CDR3 length equals 14 residues. V lost 1 base, J lost 0 bases, and 5 bases lay in between. Germline lookup yields CDR1 SGHTA and CDR2 FQGNSA. The CDR3 sequence is CASSLVPSTDTQYF. The CDR3 coding sequence is TGTGCCAGCAGCTTAGTTCCTAGCACAGATACGCAGTATTTT.

The chain uses TRBV10-1 and TRBJ2-7, with 7 bases aligning to TRBD2. The CDR3 has 15 residues. CDR1 and CDR2 from the germline V gene are WNHNN and SYGVQD (reference sequence). J lost 3 bases, V lost 3 bases, and 8 bases had no gene match. The CDR3 is CASSDWASGNYEQYF. The CDR3 DNA reads as TGCGCCAGCAGTGACTGGGCTAGCGGAAACTACGAGCAGTACTTC.

In its sample, this clone was seen a few times. The chain uses TRBV29-1 and TRBJ2-3, with 7 bases aligning to TRBD1. V gave up 8 bases and J gave up 0 bases; unmatched junction bases: 8. The CDR3 has 14 residues. The germline V gene encodes CDR1 SQVTM and CDR2 ANQGSEA. DNA for the CDR3: TGCAGCTCGCGGACAGGATCTAGCACAGATACGCAGTATTTT. This codes for CSSRTGSSTDTQYF.

The genes are TRBV4-3 and TRBJ2-2; 8 bases agree with TRBD2. In germline, CDR1 is LGHNA, CDR2 YSLEER. CDR3 size: 15 residues. V lost 5 bases, J lost 4 bases, and 6 bases stayed unmatched. CDR3 residues: CASSLAAGGTGELFF. CDR3 sequence (DNA): TGCGCCAGCAGCTTAGCGGCGGGGGGCACCGGGGAGCTGTTTTTT.

The genes are TRBV4-1 and TRBJ2-7, with TRBD2 matching over 7 bases. This CDR3 is 16 amino acids long. Looked up from germline, CDR1 is MGHRA and CDR2 is YSYEKL. The V gene end was trimmed by 5 bases and the J gene end by 6 bases; junction bases not matched to a gene: 16. As DNA, the CDR3 is TGCGCCAGCAGCTTGGCCCCTAGCGGTGGCGGGGGCGAGCAGTACTTC. Encoded protein: CASSLAPSGGGGEQYF.

The chain is built from TRBV28 and TRBJ1-2; no clear D gene. The CDR3 consists of 13 residues. Trimming removed 4 bases from V and 0 bases from J, with 6 bases in between. The germline V gene encodes CDR1 MDHEN and CDR2 SYDVKM. CDR3 sequence: CASSSGANYGYTF. The CDR3 DNA reads TGTGCCAGCAGTTCTGGAGCTAACTATGGCTACACCTTC.

The rearrangement uses TRBV5-8 and TRBJ1-1; TRBD1 is a possible D gene (5 bases). Between the trimmed V and J ends, which lost 3 bases and 1 base, there was a span of 13 bases. This CDR3 contains 15 residues. The germline V gene encodes CDR1 SGHTS and CDR2 YDEGEE. The CDR3 DNA sequence: TGTGCCAGCAGCTGGTCCCTGACAGCGAACACTGAAGCTTTCTTT. Translation gives CASSWSLTANTEAFF.

The rearrangement uses TRBV10-2 and TRBJ2-2; TRBD2 matches at 11 bases. V lost 0 bases and J lost 2; bases outside the gene matches: 8. Germline V gene lookup returns CDR1 WSHSY and CDR2 SAAADI. The CDR3 has 19 residues. CDR3 protein: CASSESPLAGGLNTGELFF. The CDR3 region has the DNA TGCGCCAGCAGTGAGTCACCCCTAGCGGGGGGATTAAACACCGGGGAGCTGTTTTTT.

The V and J genes are TRBV27 and TRBJ1-2; tentative D call: TRBD1 (6 bases). Germline CDR1 reads MNHEY; CDR2 reads SMNVEV (reference sequence). The CDR3 spans 15 residues. V was cut by 6 bases and J by 4 bases, with 18 bases left in between. CDR3 protein: CASSLPKDSPYGYTF. The CDR3 DNA is TGTGCCAGCAGCTTGCCAAAGGACAGCCCCTATGGCTACACCTTC.

The chain uses TRBV2 and TRBJ1-4, with TRBD1 identical over 10 bases. The CDR3 covers 20 residues. Trimming removed 6 bases from V and 2 bases from J; junction bases left unmatched: 18. Germline V gene data show CDR1 as SNHLY and CDR2 as FYNNEI. CDR3 nucleotides: TGTGCCAGCAGGGCTAACTTTGGGACAGGGGACTCTTCGACTAATGAAAAACTGTTTTTT. This translates into CASRANFGTGDSSTNEKLFF.

The rearrangement joins TRBV30 to TRBJ2-1, with D maybe TRBD1 (5 bases). Per the germline V gene, CDR1 is GTSNPN and CDR2 is SVGIG (reference sequence). Trimming stripped 2 bases from V and 4 bases from J, with 6 bases between. The CDR3 has 12 residues. The CDR3 DNA reads as TGTGCCTGGAGTCCAGGGTACAATGAGCAGTTCTTC. Its protein is CAWSPGYNEQFF.

The chain couples TRBV6-6 to TRBJ2-5; 10 nucleotides align to TRBD2. CDR3 size: 16 residues. After removal of 3 bases from V and 6 bases from J, the junction contained 10 bases not matched to a gene. Germline CDR1 is MNHNY and CDR2 is SVGAGI (reference sequence). The CDR3 spells CASSYSSGRAGKTQYF. DNA of the CDR3: TGTGCCAGCAGTTATTCGAGCGGGAGGGCCGGAAAGACCCAGTACTTC.

The rearrangement uses TRBV7-9 and TRBJ2-3; no clear D gene. The V and J ends lost 11 bases and 2 bases respectively, with 17 bases between them. The V gene's germline CDR1 is SEHNR and CDR2 FQNEAQ (reference sequence). CDR3 length: 14 amino acids. The CDR3 DNA reads TGTGCCGAGGCGTTAATTGGGTCCACAGATACGCAGTATTTT. The encoded protein is CAEALIGSTDTQYF. Based on the CDR3 plus reference TRBV7-9 and TRBJ2-3, the full variable domain is DTGVSQNPRHKITKRGQNVTFRCDPISEHNRLYWYRQTLGQGPEFLTYFQNEAQLEKSRLLSDRFSAERPKGSFSTLEIQRTEQGDSAMYLCAEALIGSTDTQYFGPGTRLTVL.

A few counts support this clone. CDR3 in DNA: TGTGCCATCCAATCGGGGGGGTCGGCCTCTGGGGCCAACGTCCTGACTTTC. It translates to CAIQSGGSASGANVLTF. The V call is TRBV28, the J call TRBJ2-6; 8 nucleotides align to TRBD2. CDR1 MDHEN and CDR2 SYDVKM come from the germline V gene. CDR3 length: 17 residues. V shed 10 bases and J 0 bases; nucleotides not matched to a gene: 11.

The chain employs TRBV19 and TRBJ1-2, with D possibly matching TRBD1 (5 bases). The CDR3 is 14 residues long. CDR1 and CDR2 (germline): LNHDA, SQIVND (reference sequence). V was clipped by 1 base and J by 4 bases, with 10 bases between them. The CDR3 loop is CASSIVGGAYGYTF. CDR3 DNA: TGTGCCAGTAGTATAGTTGGCGGGGCCTATGGCTACACCTTC.

For the CDR3, the DNA is TGTGCCAGCAGCGTTAGCGGGAGGGCAGGGGATACGCAGTATTTT. Its protein product is CASSVSGRAGDTQYF. The J gene is TRBJ2-3, the V gene TRBV9; 11 nucleotides match TRBD2. The junction had 5 bases not matched to a gene; V was cut back by 2 bases and J by 6 bases. This CDR3 contains 15 residues. CDR1 is SGDLS, CDR2 YYNGEE, per germline.

This chain links TRBV5-6 with TRBJ2-7; 10 bases agree with TRBD1. In germline, CDR1 is SGHDT, CDR2 YYEEEE. J gave up 1 base and V 4 bases, and 8 bases lay outside the gene matches. The CDR3 spans 16 residues. The CDR3 DNA reads as TGTGCCAGCAGCGGTGGGACAGGGGATGTATCCTACGAGCAGTACTTC. Translation: CASSGGTGDVSYEQYF.